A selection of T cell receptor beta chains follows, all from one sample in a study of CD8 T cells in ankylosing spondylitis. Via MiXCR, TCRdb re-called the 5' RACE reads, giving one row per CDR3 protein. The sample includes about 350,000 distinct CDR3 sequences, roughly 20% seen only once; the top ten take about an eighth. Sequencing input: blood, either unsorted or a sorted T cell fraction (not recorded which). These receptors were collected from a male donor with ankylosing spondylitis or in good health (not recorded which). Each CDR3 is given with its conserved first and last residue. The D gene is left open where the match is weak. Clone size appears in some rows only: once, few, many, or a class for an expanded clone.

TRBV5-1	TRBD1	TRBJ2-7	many	TGCGCCAGCGGACCGGGACAGGGGTACGAGCAGTACTTC	CASGPGQGYEQYF
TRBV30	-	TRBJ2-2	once	TGTGCCTCGGACAGTGACACCGGGGAGCTGTTTTTT	CASDSDTGELFF
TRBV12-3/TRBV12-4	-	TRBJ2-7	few	TGTGCCAGCAGTTTGGACAGCTTATCCTACGAGCAGTACTTC	CASSLDSLSYEQYF
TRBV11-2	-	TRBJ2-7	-	TGTGCCAGCAGCTTAGGTCTAGCTGGGGACTACGAGCAGTACTTC	CASSLGLAGDYEQYF
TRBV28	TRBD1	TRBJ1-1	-	TGTGCCAGCAGTCCGACAGGGGTCTTCACTGAAGCTTTCTTT	CASSPTGVFTEAFF
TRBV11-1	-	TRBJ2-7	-	TGTGCCAGCAGCTCTTTGGGGGCCCTAGGCTGGGAGCAGTACTTC	CASSSLGALGWEQYF
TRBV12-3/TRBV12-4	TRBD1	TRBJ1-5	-	TGTGCCAGCGGCACAGGGGGGACTGGCAATCAGCCCCAGCATTTT	CASGTGGTGNQPQHF
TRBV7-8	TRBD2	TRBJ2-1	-	TGTGCCAGCAGCTCACCACTAGGACTAGCGGGGGGACGCAATGAGCAGTTCTTC	CASSSPLGLAGGRNEQFF
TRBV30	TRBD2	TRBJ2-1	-	TGTGCCTGCCGATTGCGGGGGAACAATGAGCAGTTCTTC	CACRLRGNNEQFF
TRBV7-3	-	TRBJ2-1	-	TGTGCCAGCAGCTTAGGGTTACAGACGGCCTACAATGAGCAGTTCTTC	CASSLGLQTAYNEQFF
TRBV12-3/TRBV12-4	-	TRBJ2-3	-	TGTGCCAGCAGTTTCCGCCAGACCACAGATACGCAGTATTTT	CASSFRQTTDTQYF
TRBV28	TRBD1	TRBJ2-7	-	TGTGCCAGCAGCGCCGGGACAGCTAGACGGTCGTACGAGCAGTACTTC	CASSAGTARRSYEQYF
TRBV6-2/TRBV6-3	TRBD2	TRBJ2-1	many	TGTGCCAGCAGTTTGCTAGCGGGGGACTACAATGAGCAGTTCTTC	CASSLLAGDYNEQFF
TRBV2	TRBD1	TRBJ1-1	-	TGTGCCAGCAGGGACGACAGGGGAAACACTGAAGCTTTCTTT	CASRDDRGNTEAFF
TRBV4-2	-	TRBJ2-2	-	TGTGCCAGCAGCCCGGCGAGCATCTGGGGGGAGCTGTTTTTT	CASSPASIWGELFF
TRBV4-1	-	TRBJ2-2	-	TGCGCCAGCAGCCGGATTGAGGCCGGGGAGCTGTTTTTT	CASSRIEAGELFF
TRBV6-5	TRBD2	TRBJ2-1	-	TGTGCCAGCAGTACTAGCGGGGGGGACAATGAGCAGTTCTTC	CASSTSGGDNEQFF
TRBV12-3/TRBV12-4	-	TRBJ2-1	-	TGTGCCAGCAGTACTGCAGACAGGTCCGGCGAGCAGTTCTTC	CASSTADRSGEQFF
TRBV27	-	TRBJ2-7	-	TGTGCCAGCAGTCCCGGACACTCCGAGCAGTACTTC	CASSPGHSEQYF
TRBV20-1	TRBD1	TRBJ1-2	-	TGCAGTGCTAGGACTGAGACGGACAGGGGGCTGGGCTACACCTTC	CSARTETDRGLGYTF
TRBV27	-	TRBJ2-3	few	TGTGCCAGCAGTTTCCGCGCCGTTAGCACAGATACGCAGTATTTT	CASSFRAVSTDTQYF
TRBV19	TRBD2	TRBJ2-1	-	TGTGCCAGTAGTATCGGCCCCTCTCTCAGCGGGGGGGAATACAATGAGCAGTTCTTC	CASSIGPSLSGGEYNEQFF